This TCR beta chain was sequenced in a study of blood T cell repertoires in COVID-19. Germline V gene data show CDR1 as GTSNPN and CDR2 as SVGIG (reference sequence). V lost 3 bases and J 3 bases, leaving 9 bases between the germline ends. CDR3 length: 13 amino acids. This clone was seen ten or more times. This same CDR3 is encoded by further DNA sequences in the sample. Libraries were prepared by immunoSEQ multiplex PCR; TCRdb keeps only in-frame clonotypes and omits some of them. This sample has some 190,000 clones; 70% to 80% occur once, and the top ten carry over 13%. The V and J genes are TRBV30 and TRBJ1-5; a possible D gene is TRBD1 (5 bases). This sequence was found in a man in his 60s who had been exposed to COVID-19. Sequenced: PBMCs or T cells enriched from blood (not recorded which). In DNA form, the CDR3 reads TGTGCCTGGAGCGGAGGGGACAATCAGCCCCAGCATTTT. It translates to CAWSGGDNQPQHF.